This TCR beta chain was recovered during a study of CD8+ T cells in alopecia areata. Study-level points and caveats: More clonal than normal scalp was lesional scalp, particularly alopecia totalis/universalis.

Treatment specified: oral pan-JAK inhibitor, 5-10 mg twice daily. The CDR3 loop spans 12 amino acids. Trimming removed 4 bases at V and 5 bases at J, with 8 bases between. The V gene's germline CDR1 is SGHAT and CDR2 FQNNGV. RNA extraction was followed by reverse transcription into cDNA, which acted as the sequencing template. Using immunoSEQ multiplex PCR, the repertoire was profiled, and TCRdb retains in-frame clones only, with some absent. The sample lists about 190,000 clones, about three fifths occurring once. A word on this clone: Its antigen is currently unknown.

This sequence joins TRBV11-2 and TRBJ2-5, with D possibly matching TRBD2 (6 bases). The TCR sequence derives from a human donor with alopecia areata. Sequencing used CD4+ T cells sorted from blood, obtained at week 4, from a patient treated with tofacitinib. This CDR3 reads CASSWREETQYF. The CDR3 coding sequence is TGTGCCAGCAGCTGGAGGGAGGAGACCCAGTACTTC.